These 2 T cell receptor beta chains came from one sample sequenced in a study of beta chain features in type 1 diabetes. Study conclusions and caveats: Across all four CD4+ subsets, people with type 1 diabetes showed modestly shorter TCRB CDR3s.

Every isolated RNA sample was fully reverse transcribed, so sequencing captured expressed TCRB transcripts. TCRdb's copy holds only in-frame clones and misses some; the assay was immunoSEQ multiplex PCR. The table has approximately 730,000 clones, under 15% seen once. These receptors' targets are unknown. Specimen: naive CD4+ T cells from blood. The source is a man aged 18 to 30 with type 1 diabetes.

This CDR3 is CASGPRGGETQYF. As DNA, the CDR3 is TGTGCCAGCGGCCCGCGGGGCGGGGAGACCCAGTACTTC. The chain employs TRBV2 and TRBJ2-5, with D possibly matching TRBD2 (6 bases). The CDR3 extends over 13 amino acids. The ends were cut back, 8 bases at V and 5 bases at J, with 15 bases in the middle. CDR1 is SNHLY, CDR2 FYNNEI, per germline.

The chain employs TRBV19 and TRBJ2-1; D is unresolved. The CDR3 spans 16 residues. Germline lookup yields CDR1 LNHDA and CDR2 SQIVND (reference sequence). Trimming removed 3 bases from V and 0 bases from J, with 12 bases in between. The CDR3 spells CASSIIAISSYNEQFF. For the CDR3, the DNA is TGTGCCAGTAGTATTATTGCGATCAGCTCCTACAATGAGCAGTTCTTC. The whole variable domain, remainder taken from reference TRBV19 and TRBJ2-1, is DGGITQSPKYLFRKEGQNVTLSCEQNLNHDAMYWYRQDPGQGLRLIYYSQIVNDFQKGDIAEGYSVSREKKESFPLTVTSAQKNPTAFYLCASSIIAISSYNEQFFGPGTRLTVL.